At least ten counts were recorded for the clone carrying this TCR beta chain. These data belong to a study of blood T cell repertoires in COVID-19. The wider study: There were acute and convalescent COVID-19 samples, and they came from the United States, Italy and Spain. T cells, B-cell-depleted T cells, or PBMCs supplied cDNA or gDNA.

Original processing notes: Nucleated cell number was recorded as an estimate derived from reference gene primer amplification. Generated by immunoSEQ multiplex PCR, the TCRdb table keeps only in-frame clones and is missing some. V, J and clone size are those of that table, while D and trimming were read from the DNA. There are a few hundred thousand clones in the sample; about 84% occur only once, and 7.4% lies in the top ten. Clinical history as reported by participants underpinned cohort assignment. The CDR3 consists of 17 residues. V dropped 7 bases and J dropped 0; count of bases not matched to a gene: 9. CDR1 and CDR2 from the germline V gene are MDHEN and SYDVKM.

This chain joins TRBV28 and TRBJ1-4; 9 bases agree with TRBD1. The receptor was derived from a woman aged 40-49 years with acute COVID-19. Material: PBMCs or T cells enriched from blood (not recorded which). CDR3 loop: CASTLDRGYSTNEKLFF. The DNA of the CDR3 is TGTGCCAGCACCCTCGACAGGGGGTATTCAACTAATGAAAAACTGTTTTTT.